The 21 T cell receptor beta chains below come from one sample, sequenced in a study of shared clonotypes between healthy human individuals. Clones were read by immunoSEQ multiplex PCR, and TCRdb kept only the in-frame ones, dropping some. The sample includes 2.3 million or so clones, over 85% of them seen just once. Sample: naive CD4+ T cells from PBMCs. The subset here: CD45RA+ positively selected. These receptors were collected from a man between 18 and 29 years old in good health. Some clones in this sample may be carry-over from other donors' samples.

V gene TRBV28 combines with J gene TRBJ2-5, with D possibly TRBD1 on 6 matching bases. Germline V CDR1 and CDR2: MDHEN, SYDVKM. V was cut by 2 bases and J by 1 base, with 8 bases left in between. CDR3 length equals 14 residues. The CDR3 DNA reads as TGTGCCAGCAGTTTAGAGGGGGTCCAAGAGACCCAGTACTTC. Translating it yields CASSLEGVQETQYF.

The V and J genes are TRBV6-6 and TRBJ1-1; 9 bases agree with TRBD1. The CDR3 sequence is 14 residues long. Germline CDR1 reads MNHNY; CDR2 reads SVGAGI (reference sequence). J gave up 2 bases and V 5 bases, and 3 bases lay outside the gene matches. The CDR3 reads CASSQGQGNTEAFF. For the CDR3, the DNA is TGTGCCAGCAGTCAGGGACAGGGTAACACTGAAGCTTTCTTT.

The chain employs TRBV10-1 and TRBJ2-2; D perhaps matches TRBD2 (6 bases). V lost 2 bases, J lost 5 bases, and 9 bases lay in between. CDR1 and CDR2 (germline): WNHNN, SYGVQD (reference sequence). The CDR3 consists of 14 residues. CDR3 nucleotide sequence: TGCGCCAGCAGTGAGGGGGGGTCTACCGGGGAGCTGTTTTTT. This codes for CASSEGGSTGELFF.

This clone was observed once. J is TRBJ2-2 and V is TRBV2; 7 positions agree with TRBD2. The CDR3 extends over 13 amino acids. The V gene's germline CDR1 is SNHLY and CDR2 FYNNEI. The V and J ends lost 6 bases and 6 bases, in that order; junction bases with no gene match: 4. This chain's CDR3 is CASRREGPGELFF. In nucleotides, the CDR3 is TGTGCCAGCAGAAGGGAGGGGCCCGGGGAGCTGTTTTTT.

Of note for this clone: At one of its ends the junction is not consistent with the germline gene, which may arise from a read error. The J gene is TRBJ2-7, the V gene TRBV27, with D perhaps matching TRBD1 (6 bases). There are 15 residues in the CDR3. Germline values: CDR1 MNHEY, CDR2 SMNVEV (reference sequence). The CDR3 DNA sequence: TGTGCCAGCAGTTTCTTCAGGGGCGTTTCCTCCGAGCAGTACTTC. Protein: CASSFFRGVSSEQYF.

The J gene is TRBJ2-5, the V gene TRBV6-1, with no clear D. Germline V lookup: CDR1 MNHNS, CDR2 SASEGT. The CDR3 consists of 13 residues. Trimming left V 4 bases short and J 5 bases short, with 11 bases between. CDR3 protein: CASSGNLGETQYF. The CDR3 nucleotides read TGTGCCAGCAGTGGTAACCTCGGGGAGACCCAGTACTTC.

About this clone: Other nucleotide sequences in the sample specify the same CDR3. V usage is TRBV28 and J usage is TRBJ2-7; the D is unclear. There are 14 residues in the CDR3. V shed 1 base and J shed 1 base, with 8 bases lying between them. CDR1 and CDR2 (germline): MDHEN, SYDVKM. This CDR3 reads CASSLLAGSYEQYF. CDR3 bases: TGTGCCAGCAGTTTATTGGCAGGTTCCTACGAGCAGTACTTC.

CDR3 sequence reads: CASSLAWTEMNTEAFF. In DNA, the CDR3 is TGTGCCAGCAGCTTAGCCTGGACGGAGATGAACACTGAAGCTTTCTTT. The gene calls are TRBV7-9 and TRBJ1-1; D call uncertain. The length of the CDR3 is 16 residues. Trimming shortened V by 0 bases and J by 0 bases, and 11 bases separated the two germline ends. CDR1 is SEHNR and CDR2 is FQNEAQ in the germline V gene (reference sequence). Combining the CDR3 with reference TRBV7-9 and TRBJ1-1 gives the whole variable domain DTGVSQNPRHKITKRGQNVTFRCDPISEHNRLYWYRQTLGQGPEFLTYFQNEAQLEKSRLLSDRFSAERPKGSFSTLEIQRTEQGDSAMYLCASSLAWTEMNTEAFFGQGTRLTVV.

This chain uses TRBV4-1 with TRBJ2-5; the D gene is possibly TRBD2 (5 bases). Trimming pared 2 bases from V and 4 bases from J, leaving 20 bases between. The CDR3 spans 17 residues. Germline CDR1 MGHRA, CDR2 YSYEKL. As DNA, the CDR3 is TGCGCCAGCAGCCAACCCTCCCGACGACTACGAGGAGAGACCCAGTACTTC. The encoded protein is CASSQPSRRLRGETQYF.

The rearrangement joins TRBV9 to TRBJ2-1, with D possibly matching TRBD2 (6 bases). CDR3 size: 15 residues. Germline V gives CDR1 SGDLS, CDR2 YYNGEE. The V end was cut by 2 bases, the J end by 3 bases, with 12 bases between. CDR3 coding DNA: TGTGCCAGCAGCGTGGCGCTAGCGTTCTACAATGAGCAGTTCTTC. Residues: CASSVALAFYNEQFF.

The rearrangement links TRBV7-6 to TRBJ1-3, with D perhaps TRBD1 (5 bases). Germline V CDR1 and CDR2: SGHVS, FNYEAQ. Trimming took 5 bases from V and 2 from J, leaving 16 bases between them. There are 16 residues in the CDR3. CDR3 sequence reads: CASSPVGGATGNTIYF. The CDR3 bases are TGTGCCAGCAGCCCCGTGGGGGGAGCTACTGGAAACACCATATATTTT.

V is TRBV28 and J is TRBJ2-7; D may be TRBD1 (5 bases). The CDR3 contains 13 residues. V lost 6 bases and J 0 bases, leaving 9 bases between the germline ends. Germline loops: CDR1 MDHEN, CDR2 SYDVKM. Here the CDR3 reads CASRWGGSYEQYF. As DNA, the CDR3 is TGTGCCAGCAGGTGGGGCGGCTCCTACGAGCAGTACTTC.

This chain joins TRBV5-1 and TRBJ2-3, with D perhaps matching TRBD2 (6 bases). V was shortened by 3 bases and J by 6 bases, with 20 bases between the two germline ends. The germline gives CDR1 SGHRS, CDR2 YFSETQ. The CDR3 covers 16 residues. CDR3 residues: CASSSKSGGTWDTQYF. The CDR3 DNA sequence: TGCGCCAGCAGCTCCAAGTCCGGAGGGACGTGGGATACGCAGTATTTT. The variable domain in full, with the rest retrieved from reference TRBV5-1 and TRBJ2-3, is KAGVTQTPRYLIKTRGQQVTLSCSPISGHRSVSWYQQTPGQGLQFLFEYFSETQRNKGNFPGRFSGRQFSNSRSEMNVSTLELGDSALYLCASSSKSGGTWDTQYFGPGTRLTVL.

V gene TRBV7-9 combines with J gene TRBJ1-1; 8 bases line up with TRBD1. CDR1 SEHNR and CDR2 FQNEAQ come from the germline V gene (reference sequence). The CDR3 sequence is 14 residues long. Trimming removed 5 bases from V and 3 bases from J; junction bases left unmatched: 5. The CDR3 spells CASSKTGAYTEAFF. The CDR3, as DNA: TGTGCCAGCAGCAAGACAGGGGCCTACACTGAAGCTTTCTTT.

The chain recombines TRBV6-6 with TRBJ2-7; TRBD2 matches 14 bases. With V trimmed by 2 bases and J by 4 bases, 1 base remained unmatched. The germline CDR1 and CDR2 sequences are MNHNY and SVGAGI (reference sequence). The CDR3 runs 15 residues. CDR3 DNA: TGTGCCAGCAGTTACCGACTAGCGGGAGGGTACGAGCAGTACTTC. Its protein product is CASSYRLAGGYEQYF.

DNA for the CDR3: TGTGCCTGTGGACAGGGGGCATGGGAGACCCAGTACTTC. Translating gives CACGQGAWETQYF. The gene calls are TRBV2 and TRBJ2-5; 11 nucleotides line up with TRBD1. Germline V lookup: CDR1 SNHLY, CDR2 FYNNEI. With V trimmed by 11 bases and J by 5 bases, 7 bases remained unmatched. The CDR3 has 13 residues.

In DNA, the CDR3 is TGTGCCAGCAGCCCGACTAGTTGGGCACAGTTCTTC. Its translation: CASSPTSWAQFF. J is TRBJ2-1 and V is TRBV7-2, with a weak D call TRBD2 (6 bases). Trimming stripped 5 bases from V and 13 bases from J, with 15 bases between. Germline V gene lookup returns CDR1 SGHTA and CDR2 FQGNSA. The CDR3 totals 12 residues. Supplemented by reference TRBV7-2 and TRBJ2-1, the full variable domain reads GAGVSQSPSNKVTEKGKDVELRCDPISGHTALYWYRQSLGQGLEFLIYFQGNSAPDKSGLPSDRFSAERTGGSVSTLTIQRTQQEDSAVYLCASSPTSWAQFFGPGTRLTVL.

The V gene is TRBV7-2, the J gene TRBJ1-1; no definite D call. Germline V gene sequence: CDR1 SGHTA, CDR2 FQGNSA. V gave up 2 bases and J gave up 7 bases, with 20 bases separating them. The CDR3 extends over 16 amino acids. CDR3 in DNA: TGTGCCAGCAGCTTATACTTCGAACAGCGGGTAGGTGAAGCTTTCTTT. It is translated as CASSLYFEQRVGEAFF.

The CDR3 reads CASSFQNTGEETQYF. The DNA of the CDR3 is TGCGCCAGCAGCTTCCAAAATACAGGGGAAGAGACCCAGTACTTC. This sequence joins TRBV5-1 and TRBJ2-5; 7 bases map to TRBD1. The CDR3 length is 15 residues. Germline CDR1 and CDR2: SGHRS and YFSETQ. The V segment lost 2 bases and the J segment 3 bases; nucleotides outside the gene matches: 7.

The chain has TRBV14 and TRBJ2-2; D gene uncertain. The CDR3 loop spans 12 amino acids. The ends were cut back, 8 bases at V and 1 base at J, with 5 bases in the middle. Germline V gene sequence: CDR1 SGHDN, CDR2 FVKESK. The CDR3, as DNA: TGTGCCAGCCCTCGGAACACCGGGGAGCTGTTTTTT. Residues: CASPRNTGELFF. The full variable domain, with the rest looked up from reference TRBV14 and TRBJ2-2, is EAGVTQFPSHSVIEKGQTVTLRCDPISGHDNLYWYRRVMGKEIKFLLHFVKESKQDESGMPNNRFLAERTGGTYSTLKVQPAELEDSGVYFCASPRNTGELFFGEGSRLTVL.

The count of this clone is one. The junction differs from germline at one of its ends, possibly a read error. CDR3: CASTLGLAGNYEQYF. The CDR3 DNA reads TGCGCCAGCACCTTGGGGCTAGCGGGGAACTACGAGCAGTACTTC. The chain links TRBV5-1 to TRBJ2-7; 9 bases map to TRBD2. There are 15 residues in the CDR3. Per germline, CDR1 SGHRS and CDR2 YFSETQ. Full variable domain (remainder filled in from reference TRBV5-1 and TRBJ2-7): KAGVTQTPRYLIKTRGQQVTLSCSPISGHRSVSWYQQTPGQGLQFLFEYFSETQRNKGNFPGRFSGRQFSNSRSEMNVSTLELGDSALYLCASTLGLAGNYEQYFGPGTRLTVT.